The rows below give T cell receptor beta chains drawn from one sample of a study of T cells in Graves' hyperthyroidism and ophthalmopathy. Each CDR3 protein is one row after TCRdb ran MiXCR on the multiplex PCR reads. The top ten clones hold more than 8.5% of a sample with under 800,000 distinct CDR3 sequences, less than 15% of them seen once. What was sequenced was blood. All receptors derive from a woman younger than 30 with Graves' hyperthyroidism. Both conserved end residues are trimmed from each CDR3. The size entry is marked missing in some rows and otherwise reads once, few, many or a size class.

CDR3aa	v_gene	abundance	j_gene
ASSLIRDDTEAF	TRBV11-1	many	TRBJ1-1
ASSLEGQAYNEQF	TRBV11-2	many	TRBJ2-1
ASSVLGEQY	TRBV28	many	TRBJ2-7
ASSLAGLAGGVPNEQF	TRBV13	many	TRBJ2-1
ASSQPGLAGGVTGELF	TRBV3-1	few	TRBJ2-2
ASSGGQRPYEQY	TRBV12-3/TRBV12-4	.	TRBJ2-7
ASSDLSGRPYEQY	TRBV2	many	TRBJ2-7
ASSIGAGVETQY	TRBV18	many	TRBJ2-5
ASSLPGQRLSYNEQF	TRBV7-8	.	TRBJ2-1
ASSSQAGIEQF	TRBV11-2	.	TRBJ2-1
ASTPSRAPDMELT	TRBV2	few	TRBJ1-2
ASSLVFGQGFREQF	TRBV7-9	many	TRBJ2-1
ASSLLGTFNEQF	TRBV7-6	many	TRBJ2-1
ASSQLTGPSYGYT	TRBV3-1	few	TRBJ1-2
ASSYSLYISGANVLT	TRBV6-6	.	TRBJ2-6
ASSRFRESYEQY	TRBV19	few	TRBJ2-7